This T cell receptor (beta chain) was sequenced for a study of blood T cell repertoires in COVID-19. Study overall: Samples representing acute and convalescent COVID-19 were sourced from the United States, Italy and Spain. The analysed material was cDNA or gDNA that came from T cells, B-cell-depleted T cells, or PBMCs.

The CDR3 loop spans 12 amino acids. Trimming pared 8 bases from V and 7 bases from J, leaving 11 bases between. CDR1 LNHDA and CDR2 SQIVND come from the germline V gene (reference sequence). In the original analysis: Reference gene primer amplification gave nucleated cell count estimates. Repertoires were generated with immunoSEQ multiplex PCR, while TCRdb's copy carries only in-frame clones and drops some. V and J calls and clone size are given by that table; D and trimming were obtained from the DNA. This table holds fewer than 8,000 clones, 80% to 90% found once. The chain is built from TRBV19 and TRBJ1-4, with D possibly being TRBD1 (6 bases). The sequence was obtained from a man aged 65 to 79 with active COVID-19. The sample consisted of peripheral blood. The chain's CDR3 is CASGGAGEKLFF. CDR3 nucleotide sequence: TGTGCCAGTGGGGGGGCCGGTGAAAAACTGTTTTTT.